These T cell receptor beta chains were read from a single sample in a study of blood T cell repertoires in COVID-19. Data came from immunoSEQ multiplex PCR; TCRdb stores just in-frame clones and leaves some out. The sample lists about 100,000 clones, 80% to 90% occurring once. Sample: peripheral blood. The source is a human donor with COVID-19, enrolled during active disease. The donor label of this sample is uncertain. The CDR3 runs from the conserved cysteine through the conserved F or W. Fields, in order: clone size, J gene, V gene, D gene, CDR3 DNA, CDR3 protein. The D gene is left open where the match is weak. The listing skips clone size in some rows; elsewhere it reads once, few, many or a size class.

. | TRBJ2-7 | TRBV3-1/TRBV3-2 | . | TGTGCCAGCAGCCTTTTTTTAGGACAGCGGGAATTC | CASSLFLGQREF
. | TRBJ2-5 | TRBV5-1 | TRBD1 | TGCGCCAGCAGCTTGGGGGACAGACAAGAGACCCAGTACTTC | CASSLGDRQETQYF
once | TRBJ1-2 | TRBV10-3 | . | TGTGCCATCAGTGAGTCTCAGGGGCAGCGCTATGGCTACACCTTC | CAISESQGQRYGYTF
. | TRBJ2-5 | TRBV3-1/TRBV3-2 | TRBD2 | TGTGCCAGCAGCCAACCTGGGACTAGCGGGGGGCTGGGACAAGAGACCCAGTACTTC | CASSQPGTSGGLGQETQYF
. | TRBJ1-2 | TRBV5-1 | . | TGCGCCAGCTTCGAATGGGGCCATGGCTACACCTTC | CASFEWGHGYTF
. | TRBJ2-5 | TRBV3-1/TRBV3-2 | . | TGTGCCAGCGGGCAGGGGGGAGGAGAGACCCAGTACTTC | CASGQGGGETQYF
. | TRBJ1-1 | TRBV12-3/TRBV12-4 | . | TGTGCCAGCAGTTTCCCCGGGGGAGAGAGTGCTTTCTTT | CASSFPGGESAFF
. | TRBJ2-5 | TRBV12-3/TRBV12-4 | . | TGTGCCAGCAGTTTACGGGAGACCCAGTACTTC | CASSLRETQYF
. | TRBJ1-1 | TRBV6-2/TRBV6-3 | TRBD1 | TGTGCCAGCAGTTTATACCTTACAGGGGGGAACACTGAAGCTTTCTTT | CASSLYLTGGNTEAFF
. | TRBJ1-3 | TRBV6-5 | . | TGTGCCAGCAGTTACGGGAACAGGGTCGGAAACACCATATATTTT | CASSYGNRVGNTIYF
once | TRBJ2-2 | TRBV6-1 | TRBD1 | TGTGCCAGCAGTGAAGCTGCGGGACAGGGGGTCACCGGGGAGCTGTTTTTT | CASSEAAGQGVTGELFF
. | TRBJ2-3 | TRBV5-4 | . | TGTGCCAGCAACAGGGGGGGACCGAGCACAGATACGCAGTATTTT | CASNRGGPSTDTQYF
once | TRBJ2-5 | TRBV13 | TRBD1 | TGTGCCAGCAGCTCGGGACAGAAAGAGACCCAGTACTTC | CASSSGQKETQYF
. | TRBJ1-2 | TRBV5-1 | . | TGCGCCAGCAACACGGGGGGCGAAGGCTATGGCTACACCTTC | CASNTGGEGYGYTF
. | TRBJ1-1 | TRBV2 | . | TGTGCCAGCAGTGGACAGTCCACTGAAGCTTTCTTT | CASSGQSTEAFF
. | TRBJ1-3 | TRBV18 | . | TGTGCCAGCTCACCCTCCGGAGTTGGAAACACCATATATTTT | CASSPSGVGNTIYF
. | TRBJ2-7 | TRBV7-2 | . | TGTGCCAGCAGCTTAGGGTTTCATCCGGGGAGGAGCTCCTACGAGCAGTACTTC | CASSLGFHPGRSSYEQYF
. | TRBJ1-4 | TRBV18 | TRBD1 | TGTGCCAGCTCCGGACAGGGGACTAATGAAAAACTGTTTTTT | CASSGQGTNEKLFF
. | TRBJ1-2 | TRBV19 | . | TGTGCCAGTAGTATTGTGGGACAAATAGTCTATGGCTACACCTTC | CASSIVGQIVYGYTF
. | TRBJ1-2 | TRBV13 | . | TGTGCCAGCAGCGTACCGTCAGGGGTTAACTATGGCTACACCTTC | CASSVPSGVNYGYTF
once | TRBJ2-3 | TRBV7-9 | . | TGTGCCAGCAGCCTAAGGGGTTATACGCAGTATTTT | CASSLRGYTQYF
. | TRBJ2-3 | TRBV7-5 | . | TGTGTCAGAAGCCTCCGCACAGATACGCAGTATTTT | CVRSLRTDTQYF
. | TRBJ2-5 | TRBV14 | . | TGTGCCAGCAGCCCTGACAGGGGAGGGCAAGAGACCCAGTACTTC | CASSPDRGGQETQYF
. | TRBJ1-3 | TRBV9 | . | TGTGCCAGCAGCGGGGGAGGGACGGGTAACTCTGGAAACACCATATATTTT | CASSGGGTGNSGNTIYF
. | TRBJ2-2 | TRBV5-1 | . | TGCGCCAGCAGCTTGAGATCGGGGGGCAACACCGGGGAGCTGTTTTTT | CASSLRSGGNTGELFF
. | TRBJ1-1 | TRBV19 | . | TGTGCCAGTAGTATAGACAGGGCGTCTGAAGCTTTCTTT | CASSIDRASEAFF
. | TRBJ1-2 | TRBV3-1/TRBV3-2 | TRBD1 | TGTGCCAGCAGCCAAGACACAGGGGGCCATGGCTACACCTTC | CASSQDTGGHGYTF
. | TRBJ2-1 | TRBV5-1 | TRBD2 | TGCGCCAGCAGTCGACGCGCGGCTAGCGGGGACTACAATGAGCAGTTCTTC | CASSRRAASGDYNEQFF
. | TRBJ2-3 | TRBV3-1/TRBV3-2 | . | TGTGCCAGCAGCCAAGATCTAGGGGCGCGGGATACGCAGTATTTT | CASSQDLGARDTQYF
few | TRBJ1-1 | TRBV5-4 | . | TGTGCCAGCAGCCCAGGAGGGGGGGCTGGAACTGAAGCTTTCTTT | CASSPGGGAGTEAFF
. | TRBJ1-1 | TRBV11-3 | TRBD1 | TGTGCCAGCAGCTTAGGGTCACGGCAGGGGGCCACTGAAGCTTTCTTT | CASSLGSRQGATEAFF
. | TRBJ2-2 | TRBV25-1 | TRBD1 | TGTGCCAGCAGCCCACAGGGGGTGAACACCGGGGAGCTGTTTTTT | CASSPQGVNTGELFF
. | TRBJ1-2 | TRBV5-5 | . | TGTGCCAGCAGCTTGTGGAGGCTTACTAACTATGGCTACACCTTC | CASSLWRLTNYGYTF
. | TRBJ1-5 | TRBV2 | TRBD1 | TGTGCCAGCAGTGAACAGGGGGGAAGCAATCAGCCCCAGCATTTT | CASSEQGGSNQPQHF
. | TRBJ1-2 | TRBV11-1 | . | TGTGCCAGCAGCCCCGACCACAGGGCTAACTATGGCTACACCTTC | CASSPDHRANYGYTF
. | TRBJ2-1 | TRBV30 | TRBD1 | TGTGCCTCTCAGTGGGACAGGGCGGCCTACGGTGAGCAGTTCTTC | CASQWDRAAYGEQFF
. | TRBJ1-6 | TRBV11-2 | TRBD1 | TGTGCCAGCAGCTTCGGGACAGGGGACGGATCCCTCCACTTT | CASSFGTGDGSLHF
. | TRBJ2-1 | TRBV2 | . | TGTGCCAGCATAGCGACGTACGAAGAGCAGTTCTTC | CASIATYEEQFF
. | TRBJ1-6 | TRBV19 | . | TGTGCCAGTTCCCAGGGCAACTCACCCCTCCACTTT | CASSQGNSPLHF
. | TRBJ2-7 | TRBV2 | TRBD1 | TGTGCCAGCAGTGGACAGGGGGCGAAACCCTCCTACGAGCAGTACTTC | CASSGQGAKPSYEQYF